A single sample gave rise to the 23 T cell receptor beta chains below, sequenced in a study of cytomegalovirus exposure and HLA in healthy donors. Amplification used 60 Vbeta primers and 13 Jbeta primers. The data were produced by immunoSEQ multiplex PCR, yet TCRdb's version contains in-frame clones alone and is incomplete. The repertoire includes 150,000 to 200,000 clones, roughly 80% of them detected once, and about an eighth sits in the top ten. The specimen was PBMCs. The receptors were sampled from a woman aged 35 to 49 in good health and CMV-seronegative.

J is TRBJ2-3 and V is TRBV4-2; 10 bases are a match to TRBD2. Trimming removed 2 bases from V and 3 bases from J; junction bases left unmatched: 8. Germline CDR1 is LGHNA and CDR2 is YNFKEQ. The CDR3 extends over 17 amino acids. Here the CDR3 reads CASSQTAAGGLTDTQYF. Written as DNA, the CDR3 is TGTGCCAGCAGCCAAACGGCAGCGGGGGGGCTGACAGATACGCAGTATTTT.

CDR3 bases: TGTGCCAGCAGCCCCCCAGGAGATACGCAGTATTTT. Translated: CASSPPGDTQYF. This chain connects TRBV7-2 to TRBJ2-3; D remains ambiguous. V shed 5 bases and J shed 5 bases, with 8 bases lying between them. This CDR3 is built from 12 residues. Germline CDR1 is SGHTA and CDR2 is FQGNSA.

This chain uses TRBV6-5 with TRBJ1-2; the match to TRBD1 covers 7 bases. Germline V gives CDR1 MNHEY, CDR2 SVGAGI. The junction had 6 bases not matched to a gene; V was cut back by 4 bases and J by 4 bases. The length of the CDR3 is 14 residues. The CDR3 sequence is CASSSTGTPYGYTF. The CDR3 DNA sequence: TGTGCCAGCAGTTCGACAGGGACCCCCTATGGCTACACCTTC.

The J gene is TRBJ2-5, the V gene TRBV5-5; no definite D call. The CDR3 is 13 amino acids. Germline assignment: CDR1 SGHKS and CDR2 YYEKEE (reference sequence). V was clipped by 0 bases and J by 4 bases, with 7 bases between them. CDR3 DNA: TGTGCCAGCAGCTTGGGGCTCAGAGAGACCCAGTACTTC. Translating gives CASSLGLRETQYF.

The V gene is TRBV15, the J gene TRBJ2-2, with D perhaps matching TRBD2 (5 bases). V was shortened by 0 bases and J by 3 bases, with 26 bases between the two germline ends. Germline values: CDR1 LNHNV, CDR2 YYDKDF (reference sequence). CDR3 length: 21 amino acids. The DNA for the CDR3 is TGTGCCACCAGCAGAGATCTCTTGGAGGCTAGCAGTGGGATATACACCGGGGAGCTGTTTTTT. It translates to CATSRDLLEASSGIYTGELFF.

The V call is TRBV6-1, the J call TRBJ2-3; the D is unclear. The length of the CDR3 is 13 residues. Germline CDR1 and CDR2: MNHNS and SASEGT. The V gene lost 5 bases and the J gene lost 2 bases, with 8 bases spanning the gap. This CDR3 reads CASSLANTDTQYF. CDR3 DNA sequence: TGTGCCAGCAGTTTAGCTAACACAGATACGCAGTATTTT.

The chain links TRBV19 to TRBJ2-2; TRBD1 might be the D (6 bases). The V and J ends lost 4 bases and 3 bases respectively, with 12 bases between them. CDR1 LNHDA and CDR2 SQIVND come from the germline V gene (reference sequence). The CDR3 contains 15 residues. This chain's CDR3 is CASSTPTGHTGELFF. The DNA for the CDR3 is TGTGCCAGTAGTACCCCGACAGGTCACACCGGGGAGCTGTTTTTT.

V and J are TRBV12-5 and TRBJ2-2; a weak D match, TRBD2 (5 bases). The V end was cut by 3 bases, the J end by 8 bases, with 7 bases between. Germline loops: CDR1 LGHNT, CDR2 FRNRAP. This CDR3 is built from 12 residues. CDR3 in amino acids: CASGLRGGELFF. In DNA, the CDR3 is TGTGCTAGTGGTTTACGGGGAGGGGAGCTGTTTTTT.

This clone was seen only once. The chain carries TRBV10-3 and TRBJ2-5, with D possibly TRBD1 on 6 matching bases. The CDR3 consists of 13 residues. The V gene lost 5 bases and the J gene lost 1 base, with 8 bases spanning the gap. The germline CDR1 and CDR2 sequences are ENHRY and SYGVKD. CDR3: CAISLRGQETQYF. The CDR3 DNA reads TGTGCCATCAGTCTCAGGGGCCAAGAGACCCAGTACTTC.

The chain has TRBV7-2 and TRBJ1-1, with D perhaps matching TRBD1 (5 bases). Germline V gives CDR1 SGHTA, CDR2 FQGNSA. With 5 bases removed from V and 1 base from J, the gap between germline ends came to 17 bases. This CDR3 spans 16 amino acids. CDR3 sequence: CASSPLEGYGNTEAFF. The CDR3, as DNA: TGTGCCAGCAGCCCCCTGGAGGGGTATGGGAACACTGAAGCTTTCTTT.

The chain couples TRBV5-4 to TRBJ1-5; 11 positions match TRBD1. The CDR3 has 14 amino acids. After removal of 2 bases from V and 6 bases from J, the junction contained 1 base not matched to a gene. The germline gives CDR1 SGHNT, CDR2 YYREEE (reference sequence). The CDR3 spells CASSFGTGGQPQHF. The CDR3 DNA reads TGTGCCAGCAGCTTCGGGACAGGGGGTCAGCCCCAGCATTTT.

The chain joins TRBV19 to TRBJ1-1; D is ambiguous. V was pared by 7 bases and J by 0 bases, with 21 bases between. The CDR3 runs to 17 residues. CDR1 and CDR2 (germline): LNHDA, SQIVND (reference sequence). The CDR3 sequence: CASMGPPRQAMNTEAFF. In DNA form, the CDR3 reads TGTGCCAGTATGGGCCCCCCCAGGCAGGCGATGAACACTGAAGCTTTCTTT.

The chain carries TRBV5-8 and TRBJ2-1; 7 bases are a match to TRBD2. The CDR3 has 15 residues. Germline CDR1 and CDR2: SGHTS and YDEGEE. V lost 1 base and J lost 2; bases outside the gene matches: 3. CDR3 amino acids: CASSLWGGTYNEQFF. The CDR3 region has the DNA TGTGCCAGCAGCTTGTGGGGAGGGACCTACAATGAGCAGTTCTTC.

This chain links TRBV9 with TRBJ2-2, with D hard to call. There are 14 residues in the CDR3. Germline CDR1 SGDLS, CDR2 YYNGEE. V lost 0 bases, J lost 1 base, and 4 bases lay in between. The DNA of the CDR3 is TGTGCCAGCAGCGTAGCCCGGAACACCGGGGAGCTGTTTTTT. Protein: CASSVARNTGELFF. Full variable domain (missing parts from reference TRBV9 and TRBJ2-2): DSGVTQTPKHLITATGQRVTLRCSPRSGDLSVYWYQQSLDQGLQFLIQYYNGEERAKGNILERFSAQQFPDLHSELNLSSLELGDSALYFCASSVARNTGELFFGEGSRLTVL.

This clone was seen just once. This rearrangement joins TRBV6-5 to TRBJ2-2, with D perhaps matching TRBD1 (5 bases). Looked up from germline, CDR1 is MNHEY and CDR2 is SVGAGI. The length of the CDR3 is 14 residues. Trimming pared 0 bases from V and 4 bases from J, leaving 6 bases between. The CDR3 nucleotides are TGTGCCAGCAGTTACTCTCAGGGCACCGGGGAGCTGTTTTTT. It yields the protein CASSYSQGTGELFF.

V usage is TRBV30 and J usage is TRBJ1-2; no clear D. Trimming removed 4 bases at V and 0 bases at J, with 12 bases between. This CDR3 region has 14 residues. The germline V gene has CDR1 GTSNPN and CDR2 SVGIG (reference sequence). The CDR3 nucleotides read TGTGCCTGGATTCCCGGACTGTCTAACTATGGCTACACCTTC. Translation gives CAWIPGLSNYGYTF.

The CDR3 region has the DNA TGTGCCAGCAGCTCGGGGACAGGACGGCAGCCCCAGCATTTT. Amino acids: CASSSGTGRQPQHF. The V gene is TRBV7-8, the J gene TRBJ1-5; TRBD1 matches 8 bases. Trimming at V came to 4 bases and at J to 7 bases, leaving 6 bases not matched to a gene. The CDR3 is 14 amino acids. The germline CDR1 and CDR2 sequences are SGHVS and FQNEAQ.

The chain employs TRBV7-8 and TRBJ1-2; 8 nucleotides line up with TRBD1. V shed 2 bases, J shed 6 bases, and the junction held 14 bases outside the gene matches. This CDR3 region has 17 residues. Germline CDR1 reads SGHVS; CDR2 reads FQNEAQ. Here the CDR3 DNA reads TGTGCCAGCAGCTTAAGGGTGGAAATTTGGACAGGGAATGGCTACACCTTC. Protein: CASSLRVEIWTGNGYTF.

This chain uses TRBV5-8 with TRBJ1-2; D gene uncertain. Germline-derived CDR1 and CDR2 are SGHTS and YDEGEE. The V and J ends lost 1 base and 8 bases respectively, with 12 bases between them. This CDR3 is 13 amino acids long. CDR3 nucleotide sequence: TGTGCCAGCAGCTTGCGAGGGTTGGGCGGCTACACCTTC. This gives the protein CASSLRGLGGYTF.

DNA of the CDR3: TGTGCCAGCAGCTTAGGCCTCACAGATACGCAGTATTTT. Encoded protein: CASSLGLTDTQYF. J is TRBJ2-3 and V is TRBV13; D is unresolved. V lost 0 bases to trimming and J lost 2 bases, with 3 bases between them. The CDR3 runs 13 residues. Germline loops: CDR1 PRHDT, CDR2 FYEKMQ (reference sequence).

This chain links TRBV4-1 with TRBJ1-5; a weak D match, TRBD1 (5 bases). From germline, CDR1 is MGHRA and CDR2 YSYEKL. Trimming removed 4 bases at V and 9 bases at J, with 19 bases between. This CDR3 has 15 amino acids. In nucleotides, the CDR3 is TGCGCCAGCAGCCGAGGAGGGGACTTCGCCTGGCCCCAGCATTTT. Translation gives CASSRGGDFAWPQHF.

The gene calls are TRBV4-3 and TRBJ2-7; a weak D match, TRBD1 (6 bases). The CDR3 runs 13 residues. Germline lookup yields CDR1 LGHNA and CDR2 YSLEER. V shed 8 bases and J shed 3 bases, with 14 bases lying between them. The CDR3 loop is CASATGFGYEQYF. The CDR3 DNA is TGCGCCAGCGCTACAGGGTTTGGCTACGAGCAGTACTTC.

The V call is TRBV4-1, the J call TRBJ2-5, with 12 bases fitting TRBD2. Germline CDR1 is MGHRA and CDR2 is YSYEKL. The CDR3 spans 17 residues. J was trimmed by 5 bases and V by 1 base; bases with no gene match: 8. Here the CDR3 DNA reads TGCGCCAGCAGCCAAGGTCCGCTAGCGGGAGGGCCGGAGACCCAGTACTTC. Translated, it gives CASSQGPLAGGPETQYF.